This TCR beta chain was documented in a study of blood T cell repertoires in COVID-19. Sequenced by immunoSEQ multiplex PCR; TCRdb stores in-frame clones only, minus some. The sample holds tens of thousands of clones, roughly 86% seen once. About this clone itself: At one end the junction does not follow the germline gene, possibly because of a read error.

Germline V gene data show CDR1 as SGHDT and CDR2 as YYEEEE. This CDR3 region has 11 residues. Sequenced: peripheral blood. The V call is TRBV5-6, the J call TRBJ1-1; D uncertain. The origin of this receptor is a man in his forties or fifties with acute or convalescent COVID-19. CDR3 coding DNA: TGTGCCAGCAGCTGGGCCCAGAAGATGATCTTT. Protein product: CASSWAQKMIF.